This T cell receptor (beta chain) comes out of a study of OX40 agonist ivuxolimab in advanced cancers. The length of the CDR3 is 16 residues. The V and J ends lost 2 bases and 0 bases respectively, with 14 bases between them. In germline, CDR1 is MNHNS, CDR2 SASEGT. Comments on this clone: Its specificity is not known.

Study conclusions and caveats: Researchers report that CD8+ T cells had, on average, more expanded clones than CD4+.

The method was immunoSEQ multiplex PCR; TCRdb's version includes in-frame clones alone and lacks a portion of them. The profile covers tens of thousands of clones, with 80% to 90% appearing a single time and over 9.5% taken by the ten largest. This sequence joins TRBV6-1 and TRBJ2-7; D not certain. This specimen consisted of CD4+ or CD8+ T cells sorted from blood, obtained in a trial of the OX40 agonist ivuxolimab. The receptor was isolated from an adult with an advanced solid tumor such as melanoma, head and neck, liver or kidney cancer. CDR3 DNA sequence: TGTGCCAGCAGTGAAATTCTCACAATTCGCTCCTACGAGCAGTACTTC. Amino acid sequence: CASSEILTIRSYEQYF.